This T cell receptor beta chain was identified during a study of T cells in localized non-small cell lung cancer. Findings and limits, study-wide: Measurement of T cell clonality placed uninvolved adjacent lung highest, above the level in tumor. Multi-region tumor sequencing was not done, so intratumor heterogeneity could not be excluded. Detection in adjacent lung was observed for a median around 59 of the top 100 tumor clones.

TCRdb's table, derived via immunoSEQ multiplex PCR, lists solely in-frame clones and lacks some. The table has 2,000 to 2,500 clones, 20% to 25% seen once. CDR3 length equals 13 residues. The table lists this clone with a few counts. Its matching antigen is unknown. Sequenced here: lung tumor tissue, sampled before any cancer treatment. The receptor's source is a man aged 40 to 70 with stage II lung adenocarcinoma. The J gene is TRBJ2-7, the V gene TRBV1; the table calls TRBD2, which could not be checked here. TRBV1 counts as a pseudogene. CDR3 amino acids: CASSQDTGRLQYF. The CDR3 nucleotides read TGCGCCAGCAGCCAGGATACCGGGCGACTACAGTACTTC.